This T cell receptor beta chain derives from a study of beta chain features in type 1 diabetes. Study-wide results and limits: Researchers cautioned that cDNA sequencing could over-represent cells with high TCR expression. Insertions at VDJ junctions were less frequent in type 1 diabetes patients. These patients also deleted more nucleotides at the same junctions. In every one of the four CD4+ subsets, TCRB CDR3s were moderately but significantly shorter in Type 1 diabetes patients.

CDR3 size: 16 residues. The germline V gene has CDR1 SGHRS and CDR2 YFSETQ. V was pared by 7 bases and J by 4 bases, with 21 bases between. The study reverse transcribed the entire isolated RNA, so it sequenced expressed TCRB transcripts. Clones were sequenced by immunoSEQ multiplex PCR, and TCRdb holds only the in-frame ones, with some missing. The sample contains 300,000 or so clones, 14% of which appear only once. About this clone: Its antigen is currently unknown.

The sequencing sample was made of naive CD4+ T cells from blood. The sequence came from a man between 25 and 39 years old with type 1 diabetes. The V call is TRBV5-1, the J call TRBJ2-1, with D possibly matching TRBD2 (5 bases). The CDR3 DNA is TGCGCCAGCGCGCGGGCCGACCGTGTGACTTACAATGAGCAGTTCTTC. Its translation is CASARADRVTYNEQFF.